Below, 10 T cell receptor beta chains from the same sample are listed, as sequenced in a study of T cell repertoires in cytomegalovirus infection. TCRdb re-derived calls from the reads in MiXCR, one entry per CDR3 protein. In the table there are roughly 280,000 distinct CDR3 sequences, approximately 9.2% of which are singletons. Sequencing input: PBMCs. These receptors were taken from a human donor in good health (CMV status not recorded). Some clones in this sample may be carry-over from other donors' samples.

Many counts were recorded for this clonotype. This rearrangement joins TRBV11-3 to TRBJ1-1, with 7 bases fitting TRBD1. Germline V gene sequence: CDR1 SGHNT, CDR2 YENEEA. V shed 4 bases, J shed 8 bases, and the junction held 10 bases outside the gene matches. The length of the CDR3 is 14 residues. The DNA of the CDR3 is TGTGCCAGCAGCTCGGCGGCAGGGGGGGGAGAAGCTTTCTTT. Its translation is CASSSAAGGGEAFF.

Ten or more counts support this clonotype. This chain joins TRBV12-3 or TRBV12-4 and TRBJ2-2; 7 nucleotides agree with TRBD1. The ends lost 5 bases at V and 4 bases at J; junction bases unmatched: 7. This CDR3 comprises 15 residues. CDR3 sequence reads: CASSLRTGGTGELFF. The DNA of the CDR3 is TGTGCCAGCAGTCTCCGGACAGGAGGCACCGGGGAGCTGTTTTTT.

This clonotype was seen at least ten times. V and J are TRBV7-8 and TRBJ2-2; no clear D. V lost 0 bases to trimming and J lost 4 bases, with 18 bases between them. The CDR3 length is 18 residues. Germline-derived CDR1 and CDR2 are SGHVS and FQNEAQ. The CDR3, as DNA: TGTGCCAGCAGCTTAGCAACCAGGCGCCTCCGGAGCACCGGGGAGCTGTTTTTT. This codes for CASSLATRRLRSTGELFF.

This clonotype appeared a few times. J is TRBJ2-5 and V is TRBV7-9, with unresolved D. CDR1 SEHNR and CDR2 FQNEAQ come from the germline V gene (reference sequence). The CDR3 consists of 14 residues. The V end was cut by 2 bases, the J end by 7 bases, with 14 bases between. The CDR3 sequence is CASSLFGPKATQYF. CDR3 nucleotides: TGTGCCAGCAGCTTATTCGGCCCAAAAGCGACCCAGTACTTC.

This clonotype was seen ten or more times. The chain employs TRBV15 and TRBJ2-7, with 11 bases fitting TRBD2. Germline V gene sequence: CDR1 LNHNV, CDR2 YYDKDF (reference sequence). The CDR3 is made up of 17 amino acids. J gave up 7 bases and V 0 bases, and 11 bases lay outside the gene matches. CDR3 in amino acids: CATSRDPLAGGSGEQYF. The CDR3 nucleotides are TGTGCCACCAGCAGAGACCCCCTAGCGGGAGGATCCGGGGAGCAGTACTTC.

This clonotype was found many times. The rearrangement uses TRBV7-2 and TRBJ2-5, with TRBD1 matching over 9 bases. The length of the CDR3 is 14 residues. Germline V gene sequence: CDR1 SGHTA, CDR2 FQGNSA. The V gene end was trimmed by 7 bases and the J gene end by 5 bases; junction bases not matched to a gene: 8. DNA of the CDR3: TGTGCCAGCACCGAAGACAGGGGGTTGGAGACCCAGTACTTC. Amino acid sequence: CASTEDRGLETQYF.

Many counts were recorded for this clonotype. The chain carries TRBV28 and TRBJ1-2, with 7 nucleotides matching TRBD1. V lost 6 bases and J lost 4; bases outside the gene matches: 2. The V gene's germline CDR1 is MDHEN and CDR2 SYDVKM. CDR3 length equals 12 residues. The CDR3 spells CASSRDSYGYTF. For the CDR3, the DNA is TGTGCCAGCAGCCGGGACAGCTATGGCTACACCTTC.

This clonotype was recorded a few times. The junction departs from the called germline gene at one end, perhaps through a read error. The V gene is TRBV6-1, the J gene TRBJ2-1; 8 bases map to TRBD1. The CDR3 consists of 16 residues. Germline values: CDR1 MNHNS, CDR2 SASEGT. This CDR3 is CASREVDRGPYNEQFF. The CDR3 bases are TGTGCCAGCAGGGAAGTAGACAGGGGACCCTACAATGAGCAGTTCTTC.

This clonotype has ten or more counts. The chain employs TRBV7-2 and TRBJ1-6, with a possible D match to TRBD1 (5 bases). Trimming pared 1 base from V and 7 bases from J, leaving 11 bases between. Germline values: CDR1 SGHTA, CDR2 FQGNSA. The CDR3 sequence is 15 residues long. DNA for the CDR3: TGTGCCAGCAGCTTAGGTCCGGGGGACAATTCACCCCTCCACTTT. Translated: CASSLGPGDNSPLHF.

The V call is TRBV14, the J call TRBJ1-2, with D unresolved. Germline V gene data show CDR1 as SGHDN and CDR2 as FVKESK. This CDR3 contains 12 residues. V shed 0 bases and J shed 8 bases, with 7 bases lying between them. The CDR3 DNA is TGTGCCAGCAGCCAAGATCTTAGGGGCTACACCTTC. As protein: CASSQDLRGYTF.